The entry below gives a single T cell receptor (beta chain) sequence along with its context. Its target is not known. The record originates from a study of OX40 agonist ivuxolimab in advanced cancers. Overall study context: Three patients got partial responses; one had hepatocellular carcinoma and two had cutaneous melanoma.

Clones were read by immunoSEQ multiplex PCR, and TCRdb kept only the in-frame ones, dropping some. The sample carries 30,000 to 35,000 clones, approximately 84% recorded once. Whole-study results and caveats: The study observed clonal expansion of CD4+ and CD8+ blood T cells by week 6 at 0.1 to 3.0 mg/kg. The study did not work out the antigen specificity of the expanded peripheral T cells. The study found that CD8+ T cells averaged more expanded clones than CD4+.

The starting material was CD4+ or CD8+ T cells sorted from blood, obtained in a trial of the OX40 agonist ivuxolimab. This TCR was sampled from an adult with an advanced solid tumor such as melanoma, head and neck, liver or kidney cancer.

The CDR3 DNA follows: TGCAGTGATGGAATCACTGAAGCTTTCTTT. Translating gives CSDGITEAFF. The chain carries TRBV20-1 and TRBJ1-1; no firm D call. CDR1 is DFQATT, CDR2 SNEGSKA, per germline (reference sequence). The V end was cut by 7 bases, the J end by 4 bases, with 7 bases between. CDR3 size: 10 residues.